This T cell receptor beta chain stems from a study of blood T cell repertoires in COVID-19. Study-wide background: Acute and convalescent COVID-19 samples came from the United States, Italy and Spain. In each case, the material was cDNA or gDNA derived from T cells, B-cell-depleted T cells, or PBMCs.

Germline V gene lookup returns CDR1 SEHNR and CDR2 FQNEAQ (reference sequence). V shed 6 bases and J 6 bases; nucleotides not matched to a gene: 8. The CDR3 totals 15 residues. The authors' processing: Quantification of nucleated cells was approximated via reference gene primer amplification. The table came from immunoSEQ multiplex PCR; TCRdb's copy has only in-frame clones and leaves some out. From that table come the V and J calls and clone size; the DNA was used to work out D and trimming. The top ten clones hold about 5.8% of a sample with about 76,000 clones, under 95% of them seen once. The V call is TRBV7-9, the J call TRBJ1-2, with 12 bases matching TRBD1. The clonotype comes from a human donor in a cohort sampled during active COVID-19. The specimen was peripheral blood. The CDR3 region has the DNA TGTGCCAGCAGAAAGAAAGGGACAGGGGGCGATGGCTACACCTTC. Translated, it gives CASRKKGTGGDGYTF.